Listed below are T cell receptor beta chains from one sample, sequenced in a study of Ad26.COV2.S vaccination and SARS-CoV-2 variants. Libraries were prepared by immunoSEQ multiplex PCR; TCRdb keeps only in-frame clonotypes and omits some of them. Among about 480,000 clones listed, approximately 90% were seen once. Here the sequenced sample was peripheral blood, taken in a trial of Ad26.COV2.S vaccine versus placebo. Receptors originate from a person between 18 and 59 years old who received the Ad26.COV2.S COVID-19 vaccine or a placebo. Each CDR3 is given with its conserved first and last residue. The D gene is left open where the match is weak. Only part of the rows carry a size: once, few, many, or a class if the clone is expanded.

J gene,D gene,V gene,clone size,CDR3 protein,CDR3 DNA
TRBJ2-1,TRBD2,TRBV2,NA,CASRELAGASYNEQFF,TGTGCCAGCAGGGAACTAGCGGGAGCCTCCTACAATGAGCAGTTCTTC
TRBJ2-5,TRBD2,TRBV28,NA,CASSPGLAGAGETQYF,TGTGCCAGCAGTCCAGGACTAGCGGGAGCGGGGGAGACCCAGTACTTC
TRBJ1-1,TRBD1,TRBV15,NA,CATSRRTGANTAFF,TGTGCCACCAGCAGAAGGACAGGGGCAAACACGGCTTTCTTT
TRBJ1-2,NA,TRBV5-4,NA,CASSPPGPLYGYTF,TGTGCCAGCAGCCCTCCGGGGCCTCTATATGGCTACACCTTC
TRBJ1-5,TRBD1,TRBV27,few,CASSPGVGGARRNQPQHF,TGTGCCAGCAGTCCCGGGGTAGGGGGCGCGAGGCGCAATCAGCCCCAGCATTTT
TRBJ2-5,NA,TRBV11-1,NA,CASSLDLGASETQYF,TGTGCCAGCAGCTTAGATCTCGGGGCCTCAGAGACCCAGTACTTC
TRBJ2-3,TRBD2,TRBV18,NA,CASSPRTSGSTDTQYF,TGTGCCAGCTCACCTCGGACTAGCGGGAGCACAGATACGCAGTATTTT
TRBJ1-2,NA,TRBV4-3,few,CASSQDNGRNSYGYTF,TGCGCCAGCAGCCAAGATAATGGCAGGAACAGCTATGGCTACACCTTC
TRBJ1-5,NA,TRBV19,NA,CASLSRAQGRNQPQHF,TGTGCCAGCCTAAGCCGCGCGCAGGGGCGAAATCAGCCCCAGCATTTT
TRBJ2-1,TRBD1,TRBV5-4,few,CASSSAGTGQNEQFF,TGTGCCAGCAGCTCCGCCGGGACAGGTCAGAATGAGCAGTTCTTC
TRBJ1-1,NA,TRBV19,few,CASSWGSQGNTEAFF,TGTGCCAGTAGTTGGGGATCACAGGGGAACACTGAAGCTTTCTTT
TRBJ2-2,NA,TRBV11-3,NA,CASSLSTTNTGELFF,TGTGCCAGCAGCCTAAGCACCACCAACACCGGGGAGCTGTTTTTT
TRBJ2-2,TRBD2,TRBV4-1,NA,CASSWGLAVDTGELFF,TGCGCCAGCAGCTGGGGACTAGCGGTAGACACCGGGGAGCTGTTTTTT
TRBJ2-2,NA,TRBV6-1,NA,CASSEAVHRVTGELFF,TGTGCCAGCAGTGAAGCCGTGCACCGGGTCACCGGGGAGCTGTTTTTT
TRBJ2-1,NA,TRBV11-3,NA,CASSLTGFSLGGSEQFF,TGTGCCAGCAGCTTAACGGGGTTTAGTCTCGGCGGATCTGAGCAGTTCTTC
TRBJ1-4,NA,TRBV28,few,CASTEGSVGLFF,TGTGCCAGCACCGAGGGATCGGTAGGCCTGTTTTTT
TRBJ2-1,NA,TRBV28,NA,CASAMGRRYEQFF,TGTGCCAGCGCAATGGGGAGGAGGTATGAGCAGTTCTTC
TRBJ2-4,NA,TRBV5-5,once,CASSLGHPGNIQYF,TGTGCCAGCAGCTTGGGGCACCCAGGAAACATTCAGTACTTC
TRBJ2-7,NA,TRBV5-8,NA,CASSRGMDTLGEQYF,TGTGCCAGCAGCCGAGGGATGGACACCCTCGGTGAGCAGTACTTC
TRBJ1-1,NA,TRBV5-4,NA,CASSLGGAGYTEAFF,TGTGCCAGCAGCTTGGGGGGGGCCGGGTACACTGAAGCTTTCTTT
TRBJ2-3,NA,TRBV2,NA,CASSVVGSVDTQYF,TGTGCCAGCAGTGTCGTAGGGAGTGTTGATACGCAGTATTTT
TRBJ2-3,TRBD1,TRBV5-5,once,CASSLMGTGADTQYF,TGTGCCAGCAGCTTGATGGGGACAGGGGCAGATACGCAGTATTTT
TRBJ2-2,NA,TRBV6-5,NA,CASSWTSNTGELFF,TGTGCCAGCAGTTGGACATCGAACACCGGGGAGCTGTTTTTT
TRBJ1-2,TRBD1,TRBV28,NA,CASRSMRGPGYTF,TGTGCCAGCAGATCGATGAGGGGGCCTGGCTACACCTTC
TRBJ2-7,NA,TRBV5-1,NA,CASSHGQLSVGEQYF,TGCGCCAGCAGCCACGGACAACTTTCAGTGGGCGAGCAGTACTTC
TRBJ2-6,NA,TRBV30,NA,CAARRVSGANVLTF,TGTGCCGCGCGGAGGGTTTCTGGGGCCAACGTCCTGACTTTC
TRBJ2-7,NA,TRBV9,NA,CASSVGAGVGEQYF,TGTGCCAGCAGCGTAGGGGCAGGGGTTGGTGAGCAGTACTTC
TRBJ1-6,NA,TRBV19,NA,CASSPQSSYNSPLHF,TGTGCCAGTAGTCCCCAGAGCTCCTATAATTCACCCCTCCACTTT
TRBJ1-1,NA,TRBV20-1,NA,CSATYGGEAFF,TGCAGTGCTACGTATGGGGGGGAAGCTTTCTTT